The T cell receptor (beta chain) described here comes from a study of blood T cell repertoires in COVID-19. Study as a whole: The samples span acute and convalescent COVID-19 from the United States, Italy and Spain. From T cells, B-cell-depleted T cells, or PBMCs came the material, which was cDNA or gDNA.

Seattle researchers signed up patients amid active infection and tracked them longitudinally. Only in-frame clones appear in the TCRdb table, and some are missing; sequencing was by immunoSEQ multiplex PCR. The data contain a few hundred thousand clones, around 86% of them seen just once; the ten biggest clones take up about 5%. In its sample, this clone was seen many times. An end of the junction does not agree with germline; a read error may underlie this. The CDR3 extends over 18 amino acids. From germline, CDR1 is LGHNT and CDR2 FRNRAP. The specimen sequenced was peripheral blood. This chain connects TRBV12-5 to TRBJ1-1; 7 bases agree with TRBD1. The source is a woman in her 70s with COVID-19, enrolled during active disease. CDR3 nucleotide sequence: TGTGCTAGTGGTTTGGATCTACCCGGACAGGATCTGAAGACTGAAGCTTTCTTT. Amino acid sequence: CASGLDLPGQDLKTEAFF.